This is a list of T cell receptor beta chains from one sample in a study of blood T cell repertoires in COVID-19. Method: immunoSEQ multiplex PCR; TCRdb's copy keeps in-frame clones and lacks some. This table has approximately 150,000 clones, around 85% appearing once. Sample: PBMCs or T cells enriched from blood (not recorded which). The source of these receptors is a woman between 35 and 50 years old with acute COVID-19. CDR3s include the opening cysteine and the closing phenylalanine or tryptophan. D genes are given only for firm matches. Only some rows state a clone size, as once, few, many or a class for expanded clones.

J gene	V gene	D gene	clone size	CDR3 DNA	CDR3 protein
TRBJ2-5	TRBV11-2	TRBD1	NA	TGTGCCAGCAGCGGAAGCGGACAGGCCAAGGAGACCCAGTACTTC	CASSGSGQAKETQYF
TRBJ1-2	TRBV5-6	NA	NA	TGTGCCAGCAGCTTGATTACAGGCCTTAGGGGAGGCTACACCTTC	CASSLITGLRGGYTF
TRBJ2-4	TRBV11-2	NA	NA	TGTGCCAGCAGCTTAGACAGGGGCAAAAACATTCAGTACTTC	CASSLDRGKNIQYF
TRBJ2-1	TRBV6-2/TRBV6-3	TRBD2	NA	TGTGCCAGCAGTCGGACTAGCGGGAGTTCCTATGAGCAGTTCTTC	CASSRTSGSSYEQFF
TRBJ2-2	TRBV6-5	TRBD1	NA	TGTGCCAGCACACAGGGGATTTCCGGGGAGCTGTTTTTT	CASTQGISGELFF
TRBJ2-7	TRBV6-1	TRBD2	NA	TGTGCCAGCAGTGACCTAAGGACTAGCGGGAGGTACGAGCAGTACTTC	CASSDLRTSGRYEQYF
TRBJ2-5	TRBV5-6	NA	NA	TGTGCCAGCAGCTTGTCACCAGTTGGAGAGACCCAGTACTTC	CASSLSPVGETQYF
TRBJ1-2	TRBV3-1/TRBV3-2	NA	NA	TGTGCCAGCAGCCAAGACGAGGGCTCGAGAGGCTACACCTTC	CASSQDEGSRGYTF
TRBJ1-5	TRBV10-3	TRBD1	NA	TGTGCCATCAGCACTTCACAGGGGGCCGGTCAGCCCCAGCATTTT	CAISTSQGAGQPQHF
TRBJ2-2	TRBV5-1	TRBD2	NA	TGCGCCAGCAGCCCCATCGCAGCGGGAGGTAACACCGGGGAGCTGTTTTTT	CASSPIAAGGNTGELFF
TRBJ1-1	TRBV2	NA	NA	TGTGCCAGCAGTGATTGGCCTACAGGGACCCCTGAAGCTTTCTTT	CASSDWPTGTPEAFF
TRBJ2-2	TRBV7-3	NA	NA	TGTGCCAGCAGCCACCAAGTAGCGACTTCCTCCGGGGAGCTGTTTTTT	CASSHQVATSSGELFF
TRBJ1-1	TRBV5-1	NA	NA	TGCGCCAGCAGCGGGCAGGGCCCTATCACTGAAGCTTTCTTT	CASSGQGPITEAFF
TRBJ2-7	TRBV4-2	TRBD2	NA	TGTGCCAGCAGCCAAGATTTTAGCCAGCGGGGCTACGAGCAGTACTTC	CASSQDFSQRGYEQYF
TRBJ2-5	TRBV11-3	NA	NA	TGTGCCAGCAGCTTAGGGCCCGCCCAGTACTTC	CASSLGPAQYF
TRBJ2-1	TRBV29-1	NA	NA	TGCAGCGTTGAAGTGGCCGGGACTCTCTTTTTCAATGAGCAGTTCTTC	CSVEVAGTLFFNEQFF
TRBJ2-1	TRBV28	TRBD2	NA	TGTGCCAGCAGTCCCCCTAGCGGGAGCAGCTACAATGAGCAGTTCTTC	CASSPPSGSSYNEQFF
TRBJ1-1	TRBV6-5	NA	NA	TGTGCCAGCAGTTTAAGGGGTGAGAACACTGAAGCTTTCTTT	CASSLRGENTEAFF
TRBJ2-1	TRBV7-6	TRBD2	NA	TGTGCCAGCAGCCTATGGACTAGCGGAACTACCCACAATGAGCAGTTCTTC	CASSLWTSGTTHNEQFF
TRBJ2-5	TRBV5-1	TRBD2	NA	TGCGCCAGCAGCTTGGGCGAGACTAGCGGGAGTAGAGAGACCCAGTACTTC	CASSLGETSGSRETQYF
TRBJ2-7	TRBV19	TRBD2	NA	TGTGCCAGTAGTATAGAGTCGGGAGCGGGAGTGAGGAACGAGCAGTACTTC	CASSIESGAGVRNEQYF
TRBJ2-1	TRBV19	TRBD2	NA	TGTGCCAGTACGAATTGGAGAGCGGGAGGGAATGAGCAGTTCTTC	CASTNWRAGGNEQFF
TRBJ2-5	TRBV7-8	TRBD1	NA	TGTGCCAGCAGCTTACGGACAGGGAGCCAAGAGACCCAGTACTTC	CASSLRTGSQETQYF
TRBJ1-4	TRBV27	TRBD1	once	TGTGCCAGCAGGCGGGACAGGGGGAATGAAAAACTGTTTTTT	CASRRDRGNEKLFF
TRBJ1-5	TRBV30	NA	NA	TGTGCCTGGAGTGTTGCAGAATATCAGCCCCAGCATTTT	CAWSVAEYQPQHF
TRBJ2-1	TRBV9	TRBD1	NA	TGTGCCAGCAGCGGTCTCGACAGGGGGCTAGCGGGCAATTACAATGAGCAGTTCTTC	CASSGLDRGLAGNYNEQFF
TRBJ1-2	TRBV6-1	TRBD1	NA	TGTGCCAGCAGTGAAGTTCCAGGGGGTGGCTATGGCTACACCTTC	CASSEVPGGGYGYTF
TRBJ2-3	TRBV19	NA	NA	TGTGCCAGTAGTATATCTAGCGGAGGGGGGAATACGCAGTATTTT	CASSISSGGGNTQYF
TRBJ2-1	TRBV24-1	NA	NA	TGTGCCACCAGCTCGGAGTACAATGAGCAGTTCTTC	CATSSEYNEQFF
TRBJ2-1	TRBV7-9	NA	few	TGTGCCAGCAGCTTAGCGGCGGAAGCCGTCTACAATGAGCAGTTCTTC	CASSLAAEAVYNEQFF
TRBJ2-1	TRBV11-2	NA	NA	TGTGCCAGCAGCTTAAGCAGCGGGAATGAGCAGTTCTTC	CASSLSSGNEQFF
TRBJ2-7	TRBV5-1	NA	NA	TGCGCCAGCAGCAACGATTTACCCGGCTACGAGCAGTACTTC	CASSNDLPGYEQYF
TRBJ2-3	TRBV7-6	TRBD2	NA	TGTGCCAGCAGCTCCCCCTCCGGGGGGGTTACAGATACGCAGTATTTT	CASSSPSGGVTDTQYF
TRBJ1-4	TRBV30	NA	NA	TGTGCCTGGAGTAGAGATCGAAACGAAAAACTGTTTTTT	CAWSRDRNEKLFF
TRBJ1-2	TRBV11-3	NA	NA	TGTGCCAGCAGCTTGAACGGGGATGGCTACACCTTC	CASSLNGDGYTF
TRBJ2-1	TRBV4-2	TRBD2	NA	TGTGCCAGCACCCAGACTAGCGGGAGTAAAAATGAGCAGTTCTTC	CASTQTSGSKNEQFF
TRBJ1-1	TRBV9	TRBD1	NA	TGTGCCAGCAGCGTAGACTATTTAACAGGGGGTAACACTGAAGCTTTCTTT	CASSVDYLTGGNTEAFF
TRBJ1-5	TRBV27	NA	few	TGTGCCAGCAGTTCCCAGGGAGGAGGGGGCAATCAGCCCCAGCATTTT	CASSSQGGGGNQPQHF
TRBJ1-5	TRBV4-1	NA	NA	TGCGCCAGCAGCCAAGATTCCACGCCCAGAAATCAGCCCCAGCATTTT	CASSQDSTPRNQPQHF
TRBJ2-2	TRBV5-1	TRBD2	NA	TGCGCCAGCAGCTTGGCCGGGAGGGCGGTCACCGGGGAGCTGTTTTTT	CASSLAGRAVTGELFF
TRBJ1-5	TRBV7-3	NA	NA	TGTGCCAGCAGTCCTATGGGAGGGGTCAATCAGCCCCAGCATTTT	CASSPMGGVNQPQHF
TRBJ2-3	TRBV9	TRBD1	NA	TGTGCCAGCAGCGTCGGACAGGGGAGCACAGATACGCAGTATTTT	CASSVGQGSTDTQYF
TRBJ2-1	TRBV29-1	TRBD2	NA	TGCAGCGTTGATCGTAGCGGGGCCGATGAGCAGTTCTTC	CSVDRSGADEQFF
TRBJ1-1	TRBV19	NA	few	TGTGCCAGTAGTATAGATCCCCGTTTCGTCACTGAAGCTTTCTTT	CASSIDPRFVTEAFF
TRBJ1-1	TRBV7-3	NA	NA	TGTGCCAGCAGCCTACTAGGAGGCCACACTGAAGCTTTCTTT	CASSLLGGHTEAFF